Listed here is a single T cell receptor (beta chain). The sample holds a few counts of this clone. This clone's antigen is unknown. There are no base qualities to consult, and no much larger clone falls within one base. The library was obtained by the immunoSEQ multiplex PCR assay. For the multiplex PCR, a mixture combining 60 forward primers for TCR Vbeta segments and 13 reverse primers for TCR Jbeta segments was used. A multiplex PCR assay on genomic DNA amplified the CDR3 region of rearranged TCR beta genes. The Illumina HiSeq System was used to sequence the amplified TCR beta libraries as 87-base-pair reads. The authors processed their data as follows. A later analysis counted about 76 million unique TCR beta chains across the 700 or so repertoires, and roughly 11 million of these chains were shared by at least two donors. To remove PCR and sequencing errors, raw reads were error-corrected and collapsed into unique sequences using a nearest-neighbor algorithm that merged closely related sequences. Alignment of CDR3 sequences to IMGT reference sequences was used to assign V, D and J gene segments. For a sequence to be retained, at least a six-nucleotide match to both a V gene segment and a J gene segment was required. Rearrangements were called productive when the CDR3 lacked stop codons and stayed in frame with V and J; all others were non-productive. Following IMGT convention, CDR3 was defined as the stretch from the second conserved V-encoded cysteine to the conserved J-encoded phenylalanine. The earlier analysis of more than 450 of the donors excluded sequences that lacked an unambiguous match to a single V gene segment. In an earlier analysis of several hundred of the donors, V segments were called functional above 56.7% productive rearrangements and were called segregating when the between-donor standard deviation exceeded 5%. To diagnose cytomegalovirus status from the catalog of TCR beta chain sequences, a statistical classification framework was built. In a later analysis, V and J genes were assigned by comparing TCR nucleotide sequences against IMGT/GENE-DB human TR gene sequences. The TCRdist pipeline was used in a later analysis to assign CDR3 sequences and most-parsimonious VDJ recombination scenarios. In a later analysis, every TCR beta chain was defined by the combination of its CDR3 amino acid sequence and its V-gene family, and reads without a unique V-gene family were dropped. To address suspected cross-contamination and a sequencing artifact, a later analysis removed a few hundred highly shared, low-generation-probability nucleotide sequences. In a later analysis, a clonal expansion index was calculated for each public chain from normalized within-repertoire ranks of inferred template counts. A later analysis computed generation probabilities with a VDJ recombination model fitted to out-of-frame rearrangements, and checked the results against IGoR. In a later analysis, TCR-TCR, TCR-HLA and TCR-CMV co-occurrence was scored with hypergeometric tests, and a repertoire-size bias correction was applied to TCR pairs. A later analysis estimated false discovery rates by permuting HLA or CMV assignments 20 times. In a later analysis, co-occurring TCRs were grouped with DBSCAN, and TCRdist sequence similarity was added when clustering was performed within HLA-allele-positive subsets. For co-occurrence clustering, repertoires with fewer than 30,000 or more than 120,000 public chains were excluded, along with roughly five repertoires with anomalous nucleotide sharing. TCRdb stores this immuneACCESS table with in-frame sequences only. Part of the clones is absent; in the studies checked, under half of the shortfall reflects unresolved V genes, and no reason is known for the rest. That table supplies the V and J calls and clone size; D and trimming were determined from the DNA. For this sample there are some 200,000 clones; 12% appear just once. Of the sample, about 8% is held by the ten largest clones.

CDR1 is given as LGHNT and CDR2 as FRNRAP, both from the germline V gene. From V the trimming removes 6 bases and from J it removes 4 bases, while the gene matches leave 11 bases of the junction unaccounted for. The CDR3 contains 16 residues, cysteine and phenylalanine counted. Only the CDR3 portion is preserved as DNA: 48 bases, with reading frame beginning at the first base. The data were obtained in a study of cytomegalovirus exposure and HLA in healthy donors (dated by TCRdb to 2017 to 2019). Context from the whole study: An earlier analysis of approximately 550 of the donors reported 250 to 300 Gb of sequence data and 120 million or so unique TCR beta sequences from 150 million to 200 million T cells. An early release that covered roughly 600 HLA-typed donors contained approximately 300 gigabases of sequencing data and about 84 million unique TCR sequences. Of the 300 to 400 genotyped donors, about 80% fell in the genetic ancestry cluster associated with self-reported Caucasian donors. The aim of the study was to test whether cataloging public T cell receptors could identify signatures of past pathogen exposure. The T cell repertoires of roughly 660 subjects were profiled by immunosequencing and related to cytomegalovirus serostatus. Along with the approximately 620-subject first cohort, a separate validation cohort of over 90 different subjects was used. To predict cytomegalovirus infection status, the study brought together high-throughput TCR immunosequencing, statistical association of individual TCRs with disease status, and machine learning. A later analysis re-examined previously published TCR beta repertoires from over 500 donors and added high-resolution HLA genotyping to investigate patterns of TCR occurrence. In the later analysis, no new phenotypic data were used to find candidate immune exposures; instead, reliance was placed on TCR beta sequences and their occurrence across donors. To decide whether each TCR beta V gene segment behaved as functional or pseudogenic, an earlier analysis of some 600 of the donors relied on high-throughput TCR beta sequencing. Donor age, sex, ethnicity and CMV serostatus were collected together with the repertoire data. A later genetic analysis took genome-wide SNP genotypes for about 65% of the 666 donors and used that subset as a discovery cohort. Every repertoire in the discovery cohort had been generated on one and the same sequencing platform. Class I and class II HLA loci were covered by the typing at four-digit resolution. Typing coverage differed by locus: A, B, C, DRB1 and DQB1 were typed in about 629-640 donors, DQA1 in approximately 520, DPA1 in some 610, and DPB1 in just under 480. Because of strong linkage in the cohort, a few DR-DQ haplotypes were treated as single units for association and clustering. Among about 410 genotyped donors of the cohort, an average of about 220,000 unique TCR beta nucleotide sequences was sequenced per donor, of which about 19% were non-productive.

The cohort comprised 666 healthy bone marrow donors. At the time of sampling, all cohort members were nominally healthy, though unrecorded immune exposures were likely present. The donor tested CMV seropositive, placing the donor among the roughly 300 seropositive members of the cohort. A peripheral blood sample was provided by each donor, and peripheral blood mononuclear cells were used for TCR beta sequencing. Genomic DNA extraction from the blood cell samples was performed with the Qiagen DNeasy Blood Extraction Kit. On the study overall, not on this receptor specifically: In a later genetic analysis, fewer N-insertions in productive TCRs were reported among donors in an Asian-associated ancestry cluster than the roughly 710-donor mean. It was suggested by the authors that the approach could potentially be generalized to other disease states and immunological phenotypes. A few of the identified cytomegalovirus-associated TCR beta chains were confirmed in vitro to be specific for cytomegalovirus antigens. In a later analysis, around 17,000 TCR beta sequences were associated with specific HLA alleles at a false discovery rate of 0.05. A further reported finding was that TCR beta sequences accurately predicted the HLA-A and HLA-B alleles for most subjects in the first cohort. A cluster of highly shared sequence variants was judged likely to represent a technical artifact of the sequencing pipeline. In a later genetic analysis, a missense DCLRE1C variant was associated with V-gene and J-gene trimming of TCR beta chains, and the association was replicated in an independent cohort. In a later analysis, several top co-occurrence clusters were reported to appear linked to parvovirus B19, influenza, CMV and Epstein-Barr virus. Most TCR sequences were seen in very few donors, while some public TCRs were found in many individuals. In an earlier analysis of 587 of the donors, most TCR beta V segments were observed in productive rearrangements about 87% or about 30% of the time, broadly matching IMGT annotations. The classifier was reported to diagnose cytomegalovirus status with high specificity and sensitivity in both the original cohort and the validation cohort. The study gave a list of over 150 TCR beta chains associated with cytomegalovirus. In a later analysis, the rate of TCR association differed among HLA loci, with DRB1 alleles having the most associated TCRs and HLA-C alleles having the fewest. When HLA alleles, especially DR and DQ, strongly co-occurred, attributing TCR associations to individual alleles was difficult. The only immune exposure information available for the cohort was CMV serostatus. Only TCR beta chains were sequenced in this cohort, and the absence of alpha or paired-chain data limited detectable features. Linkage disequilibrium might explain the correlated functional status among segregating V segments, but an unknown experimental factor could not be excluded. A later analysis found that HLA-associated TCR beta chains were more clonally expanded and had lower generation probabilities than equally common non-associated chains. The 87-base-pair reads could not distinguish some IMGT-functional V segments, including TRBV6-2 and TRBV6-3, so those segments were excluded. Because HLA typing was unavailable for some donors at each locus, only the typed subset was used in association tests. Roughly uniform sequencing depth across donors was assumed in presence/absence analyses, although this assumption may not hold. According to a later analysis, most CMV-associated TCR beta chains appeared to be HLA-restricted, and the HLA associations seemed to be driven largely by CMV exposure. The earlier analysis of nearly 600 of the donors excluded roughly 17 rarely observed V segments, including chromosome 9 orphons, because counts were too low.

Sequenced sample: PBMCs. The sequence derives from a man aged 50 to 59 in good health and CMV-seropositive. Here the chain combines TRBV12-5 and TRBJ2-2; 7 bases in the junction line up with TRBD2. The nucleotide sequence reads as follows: TGTGCTAGTGGCCCCTTCGGGGGGACCTCCACCGGGGAGCTGTTTTTT. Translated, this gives CASGPFGGTSTGELFF.